This entry describes one T cell receptor (beta chain). The antigen is not known. From germline, CDR1 is SGHRS and CDR2 YFSETQ. V trimming: 5 bases; J trimming: 2 bases; junction bases outside the gene matches: 6. CDR3 length equals 15 residues. The sample comes from a study of cytotoxic CD8 clonotypes in ibrutinib-treated CLL. Study summary: Within the patient group, 11 were relapsed/refractory and over 14 treatment-naive, and some 18 were IGHV unmutated. General study findings and limits: The times at which samples were taken varied between sustained-remission and progressing patients. On treatment, the uncommon public clonotypes contracted or remained stable.

Depth targeted 1 in 200,000 to 1 in 1 million T cells, averaging roughly 9.3x coverage per clonotype. Data came from immunoSEQ multiplex PCR; TCRdb stores just in-frame clones and leaves some out. The sample includes about 330,000 clones, approximately 67% of them seen just once. The material sequenced was PBMCs, taken after 36 months of ibrutinib treatment. The sequence came from a human donor with chronic lymphocytic leukemia. The rearrangement joins TRBV5-1 to TRBJ2-2; 7 bases match TRBD1. CDR3: CASRRQGVNTGELFF. As DNA, the CDR3 is TGCGCCAGCAGGAGGCAGGGGGTTAACACCGGGGAGCTGTTTTTT. Complete variable domain (other parts from reference TRBV5-1 and TRBJ2-2): KAGVTQTPRYLIKTRGQQVTLSCSPISGHRSVSWYQQTPGQGLQFLFEYFSETQRNKGNFPGRFSGRQFSNSRSEMNVSTLELGDSALYLCASRRQGVNTGELFFGEGSRLTVL.